This T cell receptor (beta chain) stems from a study of CD8 T cells in ankylosing spondylitis. This clonotype was picked up many times. Its antigen is currently unknown. TCRdb re-called the 5' RACE reads through MiXCR, storing one row per CDR3 protein. The sample lists more than 400,000 distinct CDR3 sequences, about 5.7% occurring once. Germline CDR1 DFQATT, CDR2 SNEGSKA (reference sequence). V trimming: 3 bases; J trimming: 5 bases; junction bases outside the gene matches: 5. The CDR3 is made up of 14 amino acids. Findings and caveats of the study: Past studies reported some motif variants in reactive arthritis synovial fluid and blood. For ankylosing spondylitis blood, a TCR beta motif of roughly 8 highly homologous variants appeared characteristic.

The chain recombines TRBV20-1 with TRBJ2-1; 9 nucleotides line up with TRBD1. The sequence was collected from a male donor with ankylosing spondylitis. Sequenced input: blood, either unsorted or a sorted T cell fraction (not recorded which). CDR3 amino acids: CSARGQGLHNEQFF. CDR3 DNA: TGCAGTGCTAGGGGACAGGGCCTACACAATGAGCAGTTCTTC.